The 20 T cell receptor beta chains in this list originate from one sample, sequenced in a study of cytomegalovirus exposure and HLA in healthy donors. PCR employed 60 Vbeta and 13 Jbeta primers. The method was immunoSEQ multiplex PCR; TCRdb's version includes in-frame clones alone and lacks a portion of them. The table records some 150,000 clones, roughly 73% of them present only once. The sequencing sample was made of PBMCs. Receptors originate from a female donor in good health and CMV-seronegative.

CDR3 DNA: TGTGCCAGCAGCCCGGGAGGGGTCTTTAACTATGGCTACACCTTC. This codes for CASSPGGVFNYGYTF. The V and J genes are TRBV7-3 and TRBJ1-2; D perhaps matches TRBD1 (5 bases). CDR3 length: 15 residues. The V end was cut by 5 bases, the J end by 1 base, with 14 bases between. Germline-derived CDR1 and CDR2 are SGHTA and FQGTGA.

V usage is TRBV5-1 and J usage is TRBJ2-5, with 7 bases lining up with TRBD2. The J segment lost 2 bases and the V segment lost 6 bases, leaving 1 base of the junction unmatched. Germline CDR1 reads SGHRS; CDR2 reads YFSETQ. The CDR3 sequence is 12 residues long. The CDR3 loop reads CASKRGQETQYF. In DNA form, the CDR3 reads TGCGCCAGCAAGCGGGGACAAGAGACCCAGTACTTC.

The sample holds one count of this clone. V usage is TRBV27 and J usage is TRBJ2-3; 7 bases are a match to TRBD1. CDR1 and CDR2 from the germline V gene are MNHEY and SMNVEV (reference sequence). CDR3 length: 18 residues. Unmatched junction bases numbered 9, after V lost 0 bases and J lost 0 bases. The CDR3 spells CASSLSPEGGKSTDTQYF. Written as DNA, the CDR3 is TGTGCCAGCAGTTTATCACCGGAAGGGGGCAAGAGCACAGATACGCAGTATTTT.

The CDR3 sequence is CAWSVSSSEQYF. The CDR3, as DNA: TGTGCCTGGAGTGTTTCTAGCTCCGAGCAGTACTTC. The V call is TRBV30, the J call TRBJ2-7, with D tentatively TRBD2 (5 bases). Germline loops: CDR1 GTSNPN, CDR2 SVGIG (reference sequence). Trimming stripped 0 bases from V and 6 bases from J, with 9 bases between. The CDR3 loop spans 12 amino acids.

V is TRBV6-5 and J is TRBJ2-3, with D maybe TRBD2 (5 bases). V dropped 2 bases and J dropped 4 bases, with 16 bases sitting between them. CDR1 MNHEY and CDR2 SVGAGI come from the germline V gene. The CDR3 is 16 amino acids. The CDR3 reads CASSYVQLGSADTQYF. The CDR3 DNA is TGTGCCAGCAGTTACGTCCAACTAGGTTCGGCAGATACGCAGTATTTT.

The J gene is TRBJ1-1, the V gene TRBV18, with D unresolved. Trimming took 6 bases from V and 8 from J, leaving 13 bases between them. CDR3 size: 12 residues. The germline gives CDR1 KGHSH, CDR2 LQKENI. CDR3 coding DNA: TGTGCCAGCTCTTCCGGGAGGGCGGAAGCTTTCTTT. Amino acid sequence: CASSSGRAEAFF.

This clone was found many times. J is TRBJ1-1 and V is TRBV27; D is uncertain. The CDR3 totals 15 residues. Trimming shortened V by 4 bases and J by 4 bases, and 16 bases separated the two germline ends. Germline CDR1 reads MNHEY; CDR2 reads SMNVEV (reference sequence). The CDR3 DNA is TGTGCCAGCAGTTATTCACCCTATGGAGGCACTGAAGCTTTCTTT. This translates into CASSYSPYGGTEAFF.

The rearrangement links TRBV28 to TRBJ2-7, with D possibly TRBD1 on 6 matching bases. This CDR3 has 15 amino acids. With 5 bases removed from V and 0 bases from J, the gap between germline ends came to 14 bases. The V gene's germline CDR1 is MDHEN and CDR2 SYDVKM. The CDR3 sequence is CASSPPGTISYEQYF. DNA for the CDR3: TGTGCCAGCAGTCCTCCGGGGACAATCTCCTACGAGCAGTACTTC.

The chain employs TRBV25-1 and TRBJ2-7; TRBD1 is a possible D gene (5 bases). This CDR3 has 14 amino acids. Between the trimmed V and J ends, which lost 6 bases and 2 bases, there was a span of 14 bases. Germline V gene sequence: CDR1 MGHDK, CDR2 SYGVNS. The CDR3 DNA follows: TGTGCCAGCAGCCTTGGTACAGGTCCCTACGAGCAGTACTTC. It translates to CASSLGTGPYEQYF.

DNA of the CDR3: TGTGCCAGCAGCTTGGAGCTAGCGGCTCTCCCGGGCTCCTACAATGAGCAGTTCTTC. This translates into CASSLELAALPGSYNEQFF. This sequence joins TRBV5-4 and TRBJ2-1, with 7 bases aligning to TRBD2. With 0 bases clipped from V and 0 bases from J, the junction kept 12 bases outside the gene matches. CDR1 and CDR2 from the germline V gene are SGHNT and YYREEE (reference sequence). The CDR3 consists of 19 residues.

This clone was counted only a few times. V is TRBV6-1 and J is TRBJ1-4; D might be TRBD1 (6 bases). Trimming left V 5 bases short and J 5 bases short, with 15 bases between. The CDR3 extends over 15 amino acids. CDR1 is MNHNS and CDR2 is SASEGT in the germline V gene. The CDR3 is CASSLEGHRNEKLFF. CDR3 DNA sequence: TGTGCCAGCAGTCTAGAGGGACACCGGAATGAAAAACTGTTTTTT.

The chain has TRBV27 and TRBJ1-4; tentative D call: TRBD1 (5 bases). Germline V CDR1 and CDR2: MNHEY, SMNVEV (reference sequence). V was cut by 5 bases and J by 7 bases, with 11 bases left in between. This CDR3 region has 13 residues. CDR3 bases: TGTGCCAGCAGTAGGCGGGGACCTGAAAAACTGTTTTTT. Translated, it gives CASSRRGPEKLFF.

This chain uses TRBV27 with TRBJ1-6; 8 bases fit TRBD1. The germline V gene has CDR1 MNHEY and CDR2 SMNVEV (reference sequence). After removal of 0 bases from V and 3 bases from J, the junction contained 7 bases not matched to a gene. CDR3 length: 18 residues. The CDR3 coding sequence is TGTGCCAGCAGTTTATCGCAGACAGGGGAGCTCTATAATTCACCCCTCCACTTT. Protein product: CASSLSQTGELYNSPLHF.

This chain connects TRBV27 to TRBJ2-5; 8 nucleotides agree with TRBD1. V gave up 5 bases and J gave up 4 bases; unmatched junction bases: 6. Germline CDR1 MNHEY, CDR2 SMNVEV (reference sequence). CDR3 length: 14 amino acids. As DNA, the CDR3 is TGTGCCAGCAGTCCCATCGACAGGGGAGAGACCCAGTACTTC. Protein product: CASSPIDRGETQYF.

This chain uses TRBV7-8 with TRBJ2-2, with TRBD2 matching 7 bases. CDR1 and CDR2 from the germline V gene are SGHVS and FQNEAQ. CDR3 length: 15 amino acids. V lost 3 bases, J lost 2 bases, and 3 bases stayed unmatched. CDR3 nucleotide sequence: TGTGCCAGCAGCTTCAAGCGGGGAAACACCGGGGAGCTGTTTTTT. Residues: CASSFKRGNTGELFF.

V is TRBV5-1 and J is TRBJ2-5; D ambiguous. V lost 0 bases to trimming and J lost 5 bases, with 8 bases between them. The CDR3 length is 13 residues. Germline CDR1 is SGHRS and CDR2 is YFSETQ. The CDR3 region has the DNA TGCGCCAGCAGCTTGGTTTTCGGGGAGACCCAGTACTTC. Translation gives CASSLVFGETQYF.

The V and J genes are TRBV5-1 and TRBJ1-4, with 8 bases matching TRBD1. J lost 7 bases, V lost 4 bases, and 6 bases had no gene match. This CDR3 has 14 amino acids. The germline gives CDR1 SGHRS, CDR2 YFSETQ. Written as DNA, the CDR3 is TGCGCCAGCAGCCAGGGGGCGGGCGGTGAAAAACTGTTTTTT. This gives the protein CASSQGAGGEKLFF.

The gene calls are TRBV5-1 and TRBJ1-1; 8 bases are a match to TRBD1. The CDR3 runs 17 residues. CDR1 is SGHRS, CDR2 YFSETQ, per germline. V trimming: 0 bases; J trimming: 5 bases; junction bases outside the gene matches: 12. CDR3 nucleotide sequence: TGCGCCAGCAGCTTGGCACCCTCGGACAGGGCGGGGACTGAAGCTTTCTTT. It yields the protein CASSLAPSDRAGTEAFF.

This clone occurred once. The J gene is TRBJ2-1, the V gene TRBV5-1; D gene unclear. V dropped 4 bases and J dropped 9 bases, with 14 bases sitting between them. There are 13 residues in the CDR3. Germline CDR1 SGHRS, CDR2 YFSETQ. CDR3 sequence reads: CASSPSANGEQFF. CDR3 in DNA: TGCGCCAGCAGCCCAAGCGCGAACGGTGAGCAGTTCTTC.

This clone was seen only once. This chain connects TRBV9 to TRBJ2-5, with 9 bases identical to TRBD2. V was pared by 0 bases and J by 3 bases, with 15 bases of the junction left unmatched. CDR3 length: 19 amino acids. The germline CDR1 and CDR2 sequences are SGDLS and YYNGEE. The CDR3 coding sequence is TGTGCCAGCAGCGTAGGGGAAAGGGTTCTAGCGGGATACAAAGAGACCCAGTACTTC. Protein: CASSVGERVLAGYKETQYF.